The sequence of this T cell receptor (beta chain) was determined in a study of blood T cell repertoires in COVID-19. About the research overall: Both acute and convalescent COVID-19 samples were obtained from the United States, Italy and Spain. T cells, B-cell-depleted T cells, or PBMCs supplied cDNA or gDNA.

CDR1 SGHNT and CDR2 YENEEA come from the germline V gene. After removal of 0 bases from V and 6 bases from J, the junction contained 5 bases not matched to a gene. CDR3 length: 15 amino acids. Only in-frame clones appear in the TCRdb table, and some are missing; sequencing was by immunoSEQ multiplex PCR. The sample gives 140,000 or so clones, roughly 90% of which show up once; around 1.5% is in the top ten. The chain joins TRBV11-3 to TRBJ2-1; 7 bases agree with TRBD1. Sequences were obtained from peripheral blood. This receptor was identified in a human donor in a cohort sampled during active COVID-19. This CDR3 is CASSLDATGFNEQFF. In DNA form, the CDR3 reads TGTGCCAGCAGCTTAGACGCGACAGGGTTCAATGAGCAGTTCTTC.